The rows below give T cell receptor beta chains drawn from one sample of a study. TCRdb itself ran the 5' RACE reads through MiXCR, one entry per CDR3 protein. The sample contains more than 4,500 distinct CDR3 sequences, 34% of which appear only once. Specimen: naive CD4+ T cells sorted from a lymph node. These receptors were collected from a female donor with breast cancer. The conserved cysteine and the conserved F or W are not part of the CDR3 here. Each record gives: V gene, clone size, CDR3 protein. Size is omitted from some rows. Given values are once, few, many or a class for expanded clones.

TRBV2 - ASSEVGDYSNQPQH
TRBV30 few AWWRKGYT
TRBV20-1 medium-sized SARRPLKRTNEQF
TRBV7-2 medium-sized ASSHTRVQGNIQY
TRBV20-1 large SAKDATSYNEQF
TRBV3-1 - ASSQDFPGGGNYGYT
TRBV6-5 - ASPNTGMTNEKLF
TRBV9 medium-sized ASSSTPSVGEKLF
TRBV28 few ASSPLGAQSYYGYT
TRBV20-1 few SATGTAKSYEQY
TRBV7-6 - ASSFYQQETQY
TRBV29-1 medium-sized SVGTGGSGETQY
TRBV4-2 - VSSLTSTGGSYGYT
TRBV7-2 few ASSLQGSTGELF